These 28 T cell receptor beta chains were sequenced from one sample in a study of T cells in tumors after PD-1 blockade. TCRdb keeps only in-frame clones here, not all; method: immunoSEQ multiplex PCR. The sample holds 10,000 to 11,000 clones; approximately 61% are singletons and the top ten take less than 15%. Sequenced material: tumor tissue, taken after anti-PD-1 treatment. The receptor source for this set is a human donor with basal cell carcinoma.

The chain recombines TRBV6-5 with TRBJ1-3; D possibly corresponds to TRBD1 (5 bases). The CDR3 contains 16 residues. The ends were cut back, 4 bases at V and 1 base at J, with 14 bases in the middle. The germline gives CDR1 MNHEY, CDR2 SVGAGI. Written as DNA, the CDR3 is TGTGCCAGCAGTTCCCGGCACGGGGGATCTGGAAACACCATATATTTT. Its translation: CASSSRHGGSGNTIYF.

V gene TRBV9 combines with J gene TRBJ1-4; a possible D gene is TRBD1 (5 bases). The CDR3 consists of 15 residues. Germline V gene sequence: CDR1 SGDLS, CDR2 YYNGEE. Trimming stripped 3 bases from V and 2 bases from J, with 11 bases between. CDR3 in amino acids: CASSARQTTNEKLFF. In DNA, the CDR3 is TGTGCCAGCAGCGCCCGACAGACTACTAATGAAAAACTGTTTTTT.

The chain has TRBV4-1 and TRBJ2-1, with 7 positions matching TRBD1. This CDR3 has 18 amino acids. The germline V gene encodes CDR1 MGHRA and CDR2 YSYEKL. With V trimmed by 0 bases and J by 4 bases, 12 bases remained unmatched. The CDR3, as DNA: TGCGCCAGCAGCCAAGAATCAGGGGGAAGGGGTAGGTACAATGAGCAGTTCTTC. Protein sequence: CASSQESGGRGRYNEQFF.

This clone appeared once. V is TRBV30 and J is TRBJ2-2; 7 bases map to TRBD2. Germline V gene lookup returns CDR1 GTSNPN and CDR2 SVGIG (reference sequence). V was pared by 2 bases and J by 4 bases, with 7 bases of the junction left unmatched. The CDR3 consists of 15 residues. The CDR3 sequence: CAWSRGEVGTGELFF. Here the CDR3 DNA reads TGTGCCTGGAGTCGGGGGGAGGTAGGCACCGGGGAGCTGTTTTTT. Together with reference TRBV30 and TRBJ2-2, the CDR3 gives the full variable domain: SQTIHQWPATLVQPVGSPLSLECTVEGTSNPNLYWYRQAAGRGLQLLFYSVGIGQISSEVPQNLSASRPQDRQFILSSKKLLLSDSGFYLCAWSRGEVGTGELFFGEGSRLTVL.

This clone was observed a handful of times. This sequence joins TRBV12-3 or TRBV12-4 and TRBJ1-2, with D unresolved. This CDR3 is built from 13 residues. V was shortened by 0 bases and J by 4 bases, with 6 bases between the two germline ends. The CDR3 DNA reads TGTGCCAGCAGTTTAGCGACAAGCTATGGCTACACCTTC. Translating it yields CASSLATSYGYTF.

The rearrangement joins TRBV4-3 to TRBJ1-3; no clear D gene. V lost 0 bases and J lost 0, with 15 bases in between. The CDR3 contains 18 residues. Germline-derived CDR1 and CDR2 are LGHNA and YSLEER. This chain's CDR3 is CASSQDEWLGLSGNTIYF. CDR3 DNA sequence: TGCGCCAGCAGCCAAGATGAGTGGTTAGGCCTCTCTGGAAACACCATATATTTT.

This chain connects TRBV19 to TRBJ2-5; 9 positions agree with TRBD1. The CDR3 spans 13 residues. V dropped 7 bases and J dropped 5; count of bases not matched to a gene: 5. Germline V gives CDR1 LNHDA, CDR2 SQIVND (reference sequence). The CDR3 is CASTGQGRETQYF. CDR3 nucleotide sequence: TGTGCCAGTACGGGACAGGGCCGGGAGACCCAGTACTTC.

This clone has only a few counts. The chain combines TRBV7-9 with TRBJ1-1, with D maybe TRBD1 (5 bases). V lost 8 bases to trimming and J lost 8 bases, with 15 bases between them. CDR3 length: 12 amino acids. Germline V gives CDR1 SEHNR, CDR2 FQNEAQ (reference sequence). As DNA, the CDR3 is TGTGCCAGCGGGGCAGGGAATATCGAAGCTTTCTTT. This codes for CASGAGNIEAFF.

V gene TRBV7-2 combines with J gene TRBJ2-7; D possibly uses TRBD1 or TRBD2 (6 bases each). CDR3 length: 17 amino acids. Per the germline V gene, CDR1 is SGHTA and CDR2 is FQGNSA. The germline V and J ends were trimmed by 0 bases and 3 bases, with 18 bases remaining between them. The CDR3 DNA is TGTGCCAGCAGCTTAGCGGGCGGGACAACCCAGAACTACGAGCAGTACTTC. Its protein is CASSLAGGTTQNYEQYF.

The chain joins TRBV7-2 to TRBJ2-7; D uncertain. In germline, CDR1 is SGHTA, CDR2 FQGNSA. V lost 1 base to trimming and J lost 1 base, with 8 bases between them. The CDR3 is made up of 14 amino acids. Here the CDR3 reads CASSLVPVSYEQYF. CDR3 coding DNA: TGTGCCAGCAGCTTAGTCCCTGTTTCCTACGAGCAGTACTTC.

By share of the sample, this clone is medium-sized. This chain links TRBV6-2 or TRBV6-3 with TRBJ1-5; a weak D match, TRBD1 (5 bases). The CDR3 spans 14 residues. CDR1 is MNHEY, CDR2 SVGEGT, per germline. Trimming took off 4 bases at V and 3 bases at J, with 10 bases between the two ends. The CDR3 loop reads CASSLDTYNQPQHF. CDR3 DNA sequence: TGTGCCAGCAGTTTGGACACCTACAATCAGCCCCAGCATTTT.

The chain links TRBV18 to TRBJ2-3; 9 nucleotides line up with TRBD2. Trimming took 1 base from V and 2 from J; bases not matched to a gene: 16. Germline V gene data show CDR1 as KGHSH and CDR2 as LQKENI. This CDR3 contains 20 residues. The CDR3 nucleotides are TGTGCCAGCTCACCACAAGTATTAGTCTCGTCTAGCGGGAACACAGATACGCAGTATTTT. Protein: CASSPQVLVSSSGNTDTQYF.

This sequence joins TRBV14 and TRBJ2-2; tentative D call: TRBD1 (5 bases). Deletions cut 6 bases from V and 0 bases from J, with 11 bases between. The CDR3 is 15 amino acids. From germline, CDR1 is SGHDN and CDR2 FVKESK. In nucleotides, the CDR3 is TGTGCCAGCAGGCCACTGGGGCCGAACACCGGGGAGCTGTTTTTT. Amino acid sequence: CASRPLGPNTGELFF.

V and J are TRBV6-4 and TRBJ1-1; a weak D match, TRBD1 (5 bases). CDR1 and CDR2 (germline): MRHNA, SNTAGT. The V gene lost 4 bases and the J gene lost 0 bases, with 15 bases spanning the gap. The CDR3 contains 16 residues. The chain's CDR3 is CASSVRQRDLNTEAFF. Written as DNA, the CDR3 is TGTGCCAGCAGTGTTCGACAGCGGGATCTGAACACTGAAGCTTTCTTT.

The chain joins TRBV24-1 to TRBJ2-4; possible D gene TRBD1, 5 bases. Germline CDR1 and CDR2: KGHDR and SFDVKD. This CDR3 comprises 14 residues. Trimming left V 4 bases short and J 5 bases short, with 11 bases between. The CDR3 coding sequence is TGTGCCACCAGTGACTATCCACAGGAAAACATTCAGTACTTC. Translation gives CATSDYPQENIQYF.

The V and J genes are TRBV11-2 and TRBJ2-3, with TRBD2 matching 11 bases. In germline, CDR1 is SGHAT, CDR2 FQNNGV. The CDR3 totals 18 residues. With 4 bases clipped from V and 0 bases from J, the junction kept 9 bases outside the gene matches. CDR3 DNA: TGTGCCAGCAGCTCTCTTAGCGGGAGGGCGGGTAGCACAGATACGCAGTATTTT. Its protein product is CASSSLSGRAGSTDTQYF.

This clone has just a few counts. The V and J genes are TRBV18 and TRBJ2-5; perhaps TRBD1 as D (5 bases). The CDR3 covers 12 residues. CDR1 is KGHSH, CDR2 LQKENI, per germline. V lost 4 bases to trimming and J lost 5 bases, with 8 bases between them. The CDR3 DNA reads TGTGCCAGCTCACAGGGGTCGGAGACCCAGTACTTC. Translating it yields CASSQGSETQYF.

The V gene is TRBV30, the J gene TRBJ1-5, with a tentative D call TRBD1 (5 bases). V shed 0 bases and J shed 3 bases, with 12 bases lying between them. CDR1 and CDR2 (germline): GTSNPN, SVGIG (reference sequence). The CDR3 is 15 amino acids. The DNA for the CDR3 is TGTGCCTGGAGTGTGGGGCAGAAAAACAATCAGCCCCAGCATTTT. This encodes CAWSVGQKNNQPQHF.

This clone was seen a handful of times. Here the CDR3 reads CASSLVLGGADNEQFF. DNA of the CDR3: TGCGCCAGCAGCTTGGTGTTAGGTGGGGCAGACAATGAGCAGTTCTTC. V usage is TRBV5-1 and J usage is TRBJ2-1; D perhaps matches TRBD1 (5 bases). Germline values: CDR1 SGHRS, CDR2 YFSETQ. V lost 0 bases to trimming and J lost 5 bases, with 15 bases between them. The CDR3 is 16 amino acids.

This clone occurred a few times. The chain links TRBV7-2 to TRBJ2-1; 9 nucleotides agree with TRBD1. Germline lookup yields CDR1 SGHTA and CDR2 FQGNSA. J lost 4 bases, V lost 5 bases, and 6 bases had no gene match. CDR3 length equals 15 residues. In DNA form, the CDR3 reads TGTGCCAGCAGCATAGGACAGGGGAGGTACAATGAGCAGTTCTTC. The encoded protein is CASSIGQGRYNEQFF. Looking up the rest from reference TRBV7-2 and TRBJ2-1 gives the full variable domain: GAGVSQSPSNKVTEKGKDVELRCDPISGHTALYWYRQSLGQGLEFLIYFQGNSAPDKSGLPSDRFSAERTGGSVSTLTIQRTQQEDSAVYLCASSIGQGRYNEQFFGPGTRLTVL.

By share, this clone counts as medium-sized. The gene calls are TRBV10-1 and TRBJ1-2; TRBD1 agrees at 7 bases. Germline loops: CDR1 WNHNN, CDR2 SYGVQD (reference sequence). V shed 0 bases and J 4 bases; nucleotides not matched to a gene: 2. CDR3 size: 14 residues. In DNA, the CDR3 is TGCGCCAGCAGTGAGTCTAGACAGGGCTATGGCTACACCTTC. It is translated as CASSESRQGYGYTF.

In DNA, the CDR3 is TGTGCCAGCAGTTTTACGGGATCCACGTATGGCTACACCTTC. Its protein is CASSFTGSTYGYTF. J is TRBJ1-2 and V is TRBV27; D call uncertain. The CDR3 is 14 amino acids. Deletions cut 3 bases from V and 5 bases from J, with 13 bases between. The germline V gene has CDR1 MNHEY and CDR2 SMNVEV (reference sequence).

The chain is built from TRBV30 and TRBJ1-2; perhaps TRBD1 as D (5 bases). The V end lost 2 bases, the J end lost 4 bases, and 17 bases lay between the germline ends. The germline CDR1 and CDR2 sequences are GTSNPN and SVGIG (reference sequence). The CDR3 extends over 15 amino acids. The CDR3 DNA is TGTGCCTGGAGTCTCCTGGGGCTGGGGGGCTATGGCTACACCTTC. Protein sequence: CAWSLLGLGGYGYTF.

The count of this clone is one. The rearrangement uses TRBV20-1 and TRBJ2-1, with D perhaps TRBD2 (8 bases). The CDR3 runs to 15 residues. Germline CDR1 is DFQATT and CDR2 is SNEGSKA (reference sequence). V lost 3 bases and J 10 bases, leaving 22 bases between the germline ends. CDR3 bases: TGCAGTGCTAGTAGGCGGGGGGACAGCCTCAGGGAGCAGTTCTTC. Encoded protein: CSASRRGDSLREQFF.

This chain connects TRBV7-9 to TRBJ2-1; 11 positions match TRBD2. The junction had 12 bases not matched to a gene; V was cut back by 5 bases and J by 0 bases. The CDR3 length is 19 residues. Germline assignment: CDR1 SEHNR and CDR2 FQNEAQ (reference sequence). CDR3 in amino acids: CASSPYMSSGGPSYNEQFF. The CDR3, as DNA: TGTGCCAGCAGCCCATACATGTCTAGCGGGGGGCCCTCCTACAATGAGCAGTTCTTC.

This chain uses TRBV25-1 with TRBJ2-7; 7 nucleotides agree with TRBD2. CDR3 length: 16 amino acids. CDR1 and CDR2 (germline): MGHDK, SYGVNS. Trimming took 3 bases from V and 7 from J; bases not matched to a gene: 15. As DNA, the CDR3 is TGTGCCAGCAGTGACACCCGGTTGAGCGGGAAAAGGGAGCAGTACTTC. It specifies CASSDTRLSGKREQYF.

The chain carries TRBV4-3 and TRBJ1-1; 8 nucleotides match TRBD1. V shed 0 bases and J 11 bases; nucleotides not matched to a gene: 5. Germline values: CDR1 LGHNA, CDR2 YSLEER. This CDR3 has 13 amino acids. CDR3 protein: CASSQEGDRMAFF. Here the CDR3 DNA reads TGCGCCAGCAGCCAAGAGGGGGACAGGATGGCTTTCTTT.

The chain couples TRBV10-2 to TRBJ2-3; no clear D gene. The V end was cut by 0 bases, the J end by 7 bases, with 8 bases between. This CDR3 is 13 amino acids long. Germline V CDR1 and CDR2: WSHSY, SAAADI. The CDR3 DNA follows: TGCGCCAGCAGTGAGTCGGCCCGACATACGCAGTATTTT. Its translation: CASSESARHTQYF.